One and the same sample provided the 10 T cell receptor beta chains below, sequenced in a study of metastatic and nonmetastatic thyroid tumors. TCRdb recomputed clones from the PCR reads via MiXCR. The sample includes approximately 12,000 clones, roughly 21% of them seen just once. All patients were untreated before thyroid surgery. Sequencing input: adjacent normal tissue. The receptors originated from a female donor with papillary thyroid cancer or a benign thyroid nodule (not recorded which). Some clones in this sample may be carry-over from other donors' samples.

Remarks on this clone: The final CDR3 position lacks the conserved phenylalanine or tryptophan, pointing to a likely read error. This chain links TRBV6-1 with TRBJ1-4; D may be TRBD1 (5 bases). The CDR3 length is 14 residues. CDR1 is MNHNS and CDR2 is SASEGT in the germline V gene. Trimming pared 6 bases from V and 2 bases from J, leaving 10 bases between. The CDR3, as DNA: TGTGCCAGCAGCACCGGGGGGACTAATGAAAAACTGTTTCTT. It yields the protein CASSTGGTNEKLFL.

On this clone: Without the conserved terminal phenylalanine or tryptophan, this CDR3 likely stems from a read error. The limits of the CDR3 on the DNA are not certain, so only TCRdb's listed CDR3 is given. The chain is built from TRBV5-6 and TRBJ1-2; TRBD1, the table's D call, lacks a check against the DNA. The CDR3 is 13 amino acids in total, end residues counted. Germline V gives CDR1 SGHDT, CDR2 YYEEEE. This chain's CDR3 is CASRLTGGSGYNS.

This clone was detected ten times or more. The rearrangement joins TRBV30 to TRBJ1-1; no clear D. The CDR3 is 14 amino acids. CDR1 is GTSNPN and CDR2 is SVGIG in the germline V gene (reference sequence). The V and J ends lost 0 bases and 1 base respectively, with 9 bases between them. CDR3 DNA sequence: TGTGCCTGGAGTGTACCCCCCACGAACACTGAAGCTTTCTTT. This gives the protein CAWSVPPTNTEAFF.

This clone was recorded many times. The chain joins TRBV20-1 to TRBJ1-2; 7 positions match TRBD1. Per germline, CDR1 DFQATT and CDR2 SNEGSKA (reference sequence). The J segment lost 0 bases and the V segment lost 0 bases, leaving 10 bases of the junction unmatched. The CDR3 length is 17 residues. CDR3 in DNA: TGCAGTGCTAGAGATGAGGGACAGCCCTATTCTAACTATGGCTACACCTTC. Translating it yields CSARDEGQPYSNYGYTF.

This clone is classed as medium-sized (0.01 to 0.1%). V and J are TRBV7-2 and TRBJ2-1, with a tentative D call TRBD1 (5 bases). Germline values: CDR1 SGHTA, CDR2 FQGNSA. With 7 bases removed from V and 7 bases from J, the gap between germline ends came to 11 bases. The CDR3 length is 12 residues. This CDR3 is CASTQGVNEQFF. The CDR3 coding sequence is TGTGCCAGCACCCAAGGGGTAAATGAGCAGTTCTTC. Full variable domain (missing parts from reference TRBV7-2 and TRBJ2-1): GAGVSQSPSNKVTEKGKDVELRCDPISGHTALYWYRQSLGQGLEFLIYFQGNSAPDKSGLPSDRFSAERTGGSVSTLTIQRTQQEDSAVYLCASTQGVNEQFFGPGTRLTVL.

As for this clone: The junction departs from the called germline gene at one end, perhaps through a read error. J is TRBJ2-7 and V is TRBV20-1; perhaps TRBD2 as D (6 bases). This CDR3 is built from 14 residues. Per germline, CDR1 DFQATT and CDR2 SNEGSKA (reference sequence). CDR3 residues: CSAGEGGKTYEQHF. CDR3 coding DNA: TGCAGTGCTGGCGAAGGCGGGAAAACCTACGAGCAGCACTTT.

This chain joins TRBV11-3 and TRBJ1-1; a weak D match, TRBD1 (6 bases). Looked up from germline, CDR1 is SGHNT and CDR2 is YENEEA. The CDR3 sequence is 14 residues long. Trimming took 1 base from V and 6 from J, leaving 12 bases between them. The CDR3 protein is CASSLAGGAAEAFF. The CDR3 nucleotides read TGTGCCAGCAGCTTAGCGGGGGGCGCGGCTGAAGCTTTCTTT. Complete variable domain (other parts from reference TRBV11-3 and TRBJ1-1): EAGVVQSPRYKIIEKKQPVAFWCNPISGHNTLYWYLQNLGQGPELLIRYENEEAVDDSQLPKDRFSAERLKGVDSTLKIQPAELGDSAVYLCASSLAGGAAEAFFGQGTRLTVV.

There are many counts of this clone. The chain combines TRBV10-3 with TRBJ1-4; D not certain. Per germline, CDR1 ENHRY and CDR2 SYGVKD. This CDR3 has 14 residues. V lost 0 bases to trimming and J lost 7 bases, with 9 bases between them. The CDR3 coding sequence is TGTGCCATCAGTGAGTCTCAGGATAGTGAAAAACTGTTTTTT. It specifies CAISESQDSEKLFF.

The genes are TRBV6-2 or TRBV6-3 and TRBJ1-6; 7 bases map to TRBD1. The CDR3 runs to 15 residues. V was pared by 0 bases and J by 8 bases, with 4 bases of the junction left unmatched. Germline V gene lookup returns CDR1 MNHEY and CDR2 SVGEGT. The chain's CDR3 is CASSYSNDRDSPLHF. The CDR3 nucleotides are TGTGCCAGCAGTTACTCTAACGACAGGGATTCACCCCTCCACTTT.

With respect to this clone: One junction end does not reproduce the germline sequence, and a read error may be involved. The chain is built from TRBV6-1 and TRBJ1-1, with D possibly TRBD1 on 6 matching bases. The CDR3 has 17 residues. Looked up from germline, CDR1 is MNHNS and CDR2 is SASEGT. The CDR3 here is CASSPGGAAAMNTESFF. For the CDR3, the DNA is TGTGCCAGCAGCCCGGGGGGGGCAGCGGCAATGAACACTGAATCTTTCTTT.